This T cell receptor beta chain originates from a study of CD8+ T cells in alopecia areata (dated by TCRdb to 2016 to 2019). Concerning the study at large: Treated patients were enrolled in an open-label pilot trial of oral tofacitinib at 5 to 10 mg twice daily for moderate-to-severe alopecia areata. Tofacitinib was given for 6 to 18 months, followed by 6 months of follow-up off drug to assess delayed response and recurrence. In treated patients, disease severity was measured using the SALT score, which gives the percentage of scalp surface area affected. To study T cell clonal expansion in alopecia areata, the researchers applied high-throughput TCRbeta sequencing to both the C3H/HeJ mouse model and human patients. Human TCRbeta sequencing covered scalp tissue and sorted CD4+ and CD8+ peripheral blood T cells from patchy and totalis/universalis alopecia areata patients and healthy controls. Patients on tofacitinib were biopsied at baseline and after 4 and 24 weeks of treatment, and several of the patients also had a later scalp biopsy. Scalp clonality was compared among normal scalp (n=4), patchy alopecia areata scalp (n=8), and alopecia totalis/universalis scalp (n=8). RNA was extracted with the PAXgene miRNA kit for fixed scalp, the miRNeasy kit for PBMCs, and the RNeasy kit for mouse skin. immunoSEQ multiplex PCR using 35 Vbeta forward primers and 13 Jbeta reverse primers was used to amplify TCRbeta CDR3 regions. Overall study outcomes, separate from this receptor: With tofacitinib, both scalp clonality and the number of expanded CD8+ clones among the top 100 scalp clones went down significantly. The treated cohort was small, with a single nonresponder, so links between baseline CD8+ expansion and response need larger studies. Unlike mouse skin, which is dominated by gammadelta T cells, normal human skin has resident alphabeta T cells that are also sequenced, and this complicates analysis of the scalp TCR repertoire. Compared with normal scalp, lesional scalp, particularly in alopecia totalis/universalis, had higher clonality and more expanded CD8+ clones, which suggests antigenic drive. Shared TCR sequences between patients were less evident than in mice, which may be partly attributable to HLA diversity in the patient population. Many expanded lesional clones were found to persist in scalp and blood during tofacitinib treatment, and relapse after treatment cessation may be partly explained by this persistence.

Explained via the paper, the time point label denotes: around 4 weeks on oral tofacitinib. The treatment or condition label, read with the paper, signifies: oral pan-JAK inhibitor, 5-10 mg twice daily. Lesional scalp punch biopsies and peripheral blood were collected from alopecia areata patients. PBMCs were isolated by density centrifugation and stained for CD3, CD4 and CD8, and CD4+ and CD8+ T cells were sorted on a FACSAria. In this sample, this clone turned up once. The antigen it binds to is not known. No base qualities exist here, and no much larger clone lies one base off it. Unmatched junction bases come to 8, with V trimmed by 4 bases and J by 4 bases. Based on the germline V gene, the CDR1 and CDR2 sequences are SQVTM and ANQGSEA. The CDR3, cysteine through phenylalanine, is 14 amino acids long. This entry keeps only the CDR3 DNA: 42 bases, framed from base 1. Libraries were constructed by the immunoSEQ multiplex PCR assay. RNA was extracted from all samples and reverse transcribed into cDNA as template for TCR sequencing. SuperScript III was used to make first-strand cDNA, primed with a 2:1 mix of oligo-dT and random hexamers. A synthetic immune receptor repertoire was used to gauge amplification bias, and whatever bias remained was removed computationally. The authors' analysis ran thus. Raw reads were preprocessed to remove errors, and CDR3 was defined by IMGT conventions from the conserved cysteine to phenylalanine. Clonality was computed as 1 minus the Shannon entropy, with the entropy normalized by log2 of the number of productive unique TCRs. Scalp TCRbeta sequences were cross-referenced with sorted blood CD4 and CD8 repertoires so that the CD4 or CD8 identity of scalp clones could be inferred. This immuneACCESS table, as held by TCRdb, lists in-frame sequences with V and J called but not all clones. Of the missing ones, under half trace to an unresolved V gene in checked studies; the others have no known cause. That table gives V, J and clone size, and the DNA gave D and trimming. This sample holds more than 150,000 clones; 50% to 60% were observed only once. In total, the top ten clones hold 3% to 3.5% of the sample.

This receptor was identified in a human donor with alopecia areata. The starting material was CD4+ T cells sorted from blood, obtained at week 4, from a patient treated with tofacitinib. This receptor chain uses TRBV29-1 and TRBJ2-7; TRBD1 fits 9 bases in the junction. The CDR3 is CSVAPGQGPYEQYF. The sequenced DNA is TGCAGCGTTGCCCCCGGACAGGGGCCATACGAGCAGTACTTC.